These 5 T cell receptor beta chains were sequenced from one sample in a study of shared clonotypes between healthy human individuals. Sequencing was performed with immunoSEQ multiplex PCR; in TCRdb, only in-frame clones are kept and a portion is missing. Of 640,000 or so clones listed, about three quarters are singletons. The sequencing sample was made of memory CD4+ T cells sorted from blood. Described subset: CD45RA-negative fraction. Source of these receptors: a woman under 40 in good health.

The genes are TRBV30 and TRBJ2-3; D unresolved. The CDR3 contains 13 residues. V lost 2 bases and J 4 bases, leaving 10 bases between the germline ends. CDR1 and CDR2 (germline): GTSNPN, SVGIG (reference sequence). CDR3 in amino acids: CAWSPLSADTQYF. The CDR3 region has the DNA TGTGCCTGGAGTCCTCTCTCGGCAGATACGCAGTATTTT.

The genes are TRBV11-2 and TRBJ1-2; no reliable D call. Germline lookup yields CDR1 SGHAT and CDR2 FQNNGV. This CDR3 has 14 residues. Deletions cut 5 bases from V and 2 bases from J, with 12 bases between. CDR3 residues: CASSTANLNYGYTF. CDR3 coding DNA: TGTGCCAGCAGCACCGCAAACTTAAACTATGGCTACACCTTC.

The rearrangement joins TRBV18 to TRBJ2-7; D perhaps matches TRBD2 (6 bases). Trimming removed 3 bases at V and 6 bases at J, with 18 bases between. The CDR3 loop spans 15 amino acids. Germline CDR1 KGHSH, CDR2 LQKENI. The CDR3 loop is CASSPSAGTPSEQYF. The CDR3 DNA sequence: TGTGCCAGCTCACCTTCCGCCGGGACTCCCAGCGAGCAGTACTTC.

The rearrangement joins TRBV19 to TRBJ2-7; 7 nucleotides line up with TRBD1. The CDR3 runs to 13 residues. Germline values: CDR1 LNHDA, CDR2 SQIVND (reference sequence). With V trimmed by 4 bases and J by 3 bases, 3 bases remained unmatched. The CDR3 here is CASSNRGSYEQYF. As DNA, the CDR3 is TGTGCCAGTAGTAACAGGGGAAGCTACGAGCAGTACTTC.

The chain uses TRBV28 and TRBJ2-7; D is perhaps TRBD2 (6 bases). Germline CDR1 reads MDHEN; CDR2 reads SYDVKM. Trimming took 5 bases from V and 2 from J, leaving 19 bases between them. CDR3 size: 16 residues. CDR3 nucleotides: TGTGCCAGCAGTCTCAGGGACTTACCAGCCACCTACGAGCAGTACTTC. Protein sequence: CASSLRDLPATYEQYF.